This passage covers 4 T cell receptor beta chains from one sample sequenced in a study of cytomegalovirus exposure and HLA in healthy donors. Primers for the PCR totalled 60 Vbeta and 13 Jbeta. TCRdb keeps only in-frame clones here, not all; method: immunoSEQ multiplex PCR. Of 120,000 to 150,000 clones in the sample, roughly four fifths were seen once. The sequencing sample was made of PBMCs. The receptors stem from a male donor in good health and CMV-seronegative.

V usage is TRBV4-1 and J usage is TRBJ2-7, with D perhaps matching TRBD1 (5 bases). The CDR3 has 15 amino acids. Germline V gene sequence: CDR1 MGHRA, CDR2 YSYEKL. Trimming pared 2 bases from V and 3 bases from J, leaving 14 bases between. The CDR3: CASSQPRAVNYEQYF. The CDR3 DNA reads TGCGCCAGCAGCCAACCCAGGGCGGTCAACTACGAGCAGTACTTC.

A few counts support this clone. The rearrangement links TRBV10-1 to TRBJ2-1; 7 nucleotides line up with TRBD2. With V trimmed by 4 bases and J by 3 bases, 12 bases remained unmatched. CDR3 length equals 17 residues. In germline, CDR1 is WNHNN, CDR2 SYGVQD (reference sequence). The CDR3 sequence: CASSGRMSERGYNEQFF. The CDR3 nucleotides read TGCGCCAGCAGTGGTCGAATGTCAGAGCGGGGCTACAATGAGCAGTTCTTC.

Here the CDR3 DNA reads TGTGCCAGCAGCTTGGACCCACTAGCCTCCTACGAGCAGTACTTC. As protein: CASSLDPLASYEQYF. The V call is TRBV5-6, the J call TRBJ2-7; D is perhaps TRBD2 (6 bases). This CDR3 region has 15 residues. V lost 0 bases, J lost 0 bases, and 10 bases lay in between. Germline CDR1 is SGHDT and CDR2 is YYEEEE.

This clone has just a few counts. CDR3 in DNA: TGTGCCAGCAGCTCCTCTAGCGGGACCAACACCGGGGAGCTGTTTTTT. This gives the protein CASSSSSGTNTGELFF. J is TRBJ2-2 and V is TRBV7-9, with 9 bases fitting TRBD2. Trimming removed 4 bases from V and 2 bases from J; junction bases left unmatched: 5. CDR3 size: 16 residues. The germline V gene encodes CDR1 SEHNR and CDR2 FQNEAQ (reference sequence).